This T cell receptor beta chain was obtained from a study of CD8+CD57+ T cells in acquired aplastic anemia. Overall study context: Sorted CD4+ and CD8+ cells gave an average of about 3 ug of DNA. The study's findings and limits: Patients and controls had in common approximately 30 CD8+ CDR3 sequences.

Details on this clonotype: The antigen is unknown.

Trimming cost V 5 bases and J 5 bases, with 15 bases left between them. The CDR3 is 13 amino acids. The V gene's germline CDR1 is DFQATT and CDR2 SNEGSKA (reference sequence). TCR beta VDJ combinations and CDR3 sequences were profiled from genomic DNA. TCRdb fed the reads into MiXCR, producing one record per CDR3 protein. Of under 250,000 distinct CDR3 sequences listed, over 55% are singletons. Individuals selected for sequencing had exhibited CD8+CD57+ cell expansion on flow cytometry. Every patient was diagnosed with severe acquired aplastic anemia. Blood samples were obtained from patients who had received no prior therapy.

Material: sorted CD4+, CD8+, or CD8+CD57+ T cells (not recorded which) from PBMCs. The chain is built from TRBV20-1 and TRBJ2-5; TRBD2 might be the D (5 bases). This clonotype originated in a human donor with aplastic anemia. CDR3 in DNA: TGCAGTGCTTCCAAACTAGGACCGGAGACCCAGTACTTC. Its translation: CSASKLGPETQYF.